Below, one T cell receptor (beta chain) is given with its context. Its antigen is unidentified. These data originate in a study of T cell repertoires in cytomegalovirus infection. Study-wide findings and caveats: Accumulated public TCR beta family frequency recognized individuals carrying CMV together with the relevant HLA.

The length of the CDR3 is 12 residues. The germline gives CDR1 KGHSH, CDR2 LQKENI. V was trimmed by 5 bases and J by 5 bases, leaving 10 bases between them. TCRdb reprocessed the reads via MiXCR and lists one record per CDR3 protein. Found here are approximately 590,000 distinct CDR3 sequences, roughly 43% of them singletons; the top ten hold 48%. The sample was cultured PBMCs, taken from culture after CMV antigen stimulation. This chain links TRBV18 with TRBJ2-7; no reliable D call. The receptor's source is a human donor in good health (CMV status not recorded). Some clones in this sample may be carry-over from other donors' samples. This CDR3 is CASSSSRDEQYF. CDR3 DNA: TGTGCCAGCTCATCCTCTCGGGACGAGCAGTACTTC.